These 5 T cell receptor beta chains share one sample of origin, sequenced in a study of beta chain features in type 1 diabetes. Since all of the isolated RNA was reverse transcribed, expressed TCRB transcripts were what got sequenced. Method: immunoSEQ multiplex PCR; TCRdb's copy keeps in-frame clones and lacks some. The sample lists 35,000 to 50,000 clones; roughly 50% were seen once. Sequencing input: stem cell memory CD4+ T cells from blood. The source is a woman aged 25 to 39 in good health.

This clone was observed a handful of times. The CDR3 sequence is CASSEYSGTGTDTQYF. CDR3 coding DNA: TGTGCCAGCAGTGAATACTCGGGGACTGGCACAGATACGCAGTATTTT. The chain is built from TRBV6-1 and TRBJ2-3; the D gene is possibly TRBD2 (6 bases). This CDR3 has 16 residues. Between the trimmed V and J ends, which lost 2 bases and 1 base, there was a span of 13 bases. Germline V gene data show CDR1 as MNHNS and CDR2 as SASEGT.

The chain uses TRBV9 and TRBJ1-1; tentatively, D is TRBD1 (6 bases). Germline-derived CDR1 and CDR2 are SGDLS and YYNGEE. This CDR3 spans 14 amino acids. V gave up 6 bases and J gave up 5 bases, with 17 bases separating them. For the CDR3, the DNA is TGTGCCAGCACCCGGGTGGGGGCCGGGACTGAAGCTTTCTTT. This codes for CASTRVGAGTEAFF.

V is TRBV28 and J is TRBJ2-3; possibly TRBD2 for D (6 bases). This CDR3 has 18 residues. Trimming left V 1 base short and J 2 bases short, with 19 bases between. Germline V gene sequence: CDR1 MDHEN, CDR2 SYDVKM. DNA for the CDR3: TGTGCCAGCAGTTTATCCCCAGGGCGTGGGACTTACACAGATACGCAGTATTTT. This codes for CASSLSPGRGTYTDTQYF.

The V call is TRBV7-2, the J call TRBJ2-7; 9 bases match TRBD2. The CDR3 runs to 16 residues. The V and J ends lost 5 bases and 5 bases, in that order; junction bases with no gene match: 13. Germline-derived CDR1 and CDR2 are SGHTA and FQGNSA. DNA for the CDR3: TGTGCCAGCAGCGAGGGGACTAGCTGGTTGTCTGACGAGCAGTACTTC. Protein sequence: CASSEGTSWLSDEQYF.

The rearrangement uses TRBV7-3 and TRBJ2-7; the match to TRBD2 covers 9 bases. Germline V lookup: CDR1 SGHTA, CDR2 FQGTGA. Trimming cost V 4 bases and J 2 bases; bases outside gene matches: 6. The CDR3 loop spans 15 amino acids. The CDR3 nucleotides read TGTGCCAGCAGCTACACCCCTAGCGGGACCTACGAGCAGTACTTC. Its protein product is CASSYTPSGTYEQYF.